A single sample is the source of the 6 T cell receptor beta chains below, sequenced in a study of blood T cell repertoires in COVID-19. Sequenced by immunoSEQ multiplex PCR; TCRdb stores in-frame clones only, minus some. The profile shows fewer than 250,000 clones, roughly 84% of them singletons. Input material: peripheral blood. These receptors were collected from a man aged 30 to 45 with active or convalescent COVID-19.

The chain is built from TRBV6-1 and TRBJ2-1; D perhaps matches TRBD1 (6 bases). The CDR3 runs 15 residues. CDR1 is MNHNS and CDR2 is SASEGT in the germline V gene. V gave up 3 bases and J gave up 4 bases, with 13 bases separating them. The CDR3 region is CASSDQGNRYNEQFF. DNA of the CDR3: TGTGCCAGCAGTGACCAGGGGAACCGTTACAATGAGCAGTTCTTC.

V usage is TRBV6-2 or TRBV6-3 and J usage is TRBJ1-2; unclear D gene. Between the trimmed V and J ends, which lost 0 bases and 12 bases, there was a span of 20 bases. Germline CDR1 reads MNHEY; CDR2 reads SVGEGT. The CDR3 is 15 amino acids. CDR3 DNA: TGTGCCAGCAGTTACTCTTCAGGCCACGAGACGAAGCACACCTTC. Translated, it gives CASSYSSGHETKHTF.

This chain joins TRBV6-5 and TRBJ1-1, with 7 bases aligning to TRBD1. The CDR3 consists of 13 residues. Germline CDR1 and CDR2: MNHEY and SVGAGI. V trimming: 6 bases; J trimming: 0 bases; junction bases outside the gene matches: 1. CDR3 DNA sequence: TGTGCCAGCAGGGGGACAGTGAACACTGAAGCTTTCTTT. Protein product: CASRGTVNTEAFF.

V is TRBV6-5 and J is TRBJ1-1, with TRBD1 matching over 10 bases. The CDR3 runs 13 residues. The V gene end was trimmed by 11 bases and the J gene end by 4 bases; junction bases not matched to a gene: 7. Per germline, CDR1 MNHEY and CDR2 SVGAGI. For the CDR3, the DNA is TGTGCCGGCGCAGGGACAGGGGTCACTGAAGCTTTCTTT. The encoded protein is CAGAGTGVTEAFF.

The chain employs TRBV12-3 or TRBV12-4 and TRBJ1-2; weak D call: TRBD1 (5 bases). The CDR3 is 13 amino acids. The V end lost 6 bases, the J end lost 4 bases, and 12 bases lay between the germline ends. Here the CDR3 reads CASRLGQAYGYTF. The CDR3 nucleotides are TGTGCCAGCAGATTGGGGCAGGCCTATGGCTACACCTTC.

V and J are TRBV27 and TRBJ2-1, with a tentative D call TRBD2 (6 bases). In germline, CDR1 is MNHEY, CDR2 SMNVEV (reference sequence). Trimming cost V 3 bases and J 9 bases, with 18 bases left between them. This CDR3 comprises 15 residues. In DNA form, the CDR3 reads TGTGCCAGCAGTTTCGGTGGGAGCGGCGGGGTTGAGCAGTTCTTC. It specifies CASSFGGSGGVEQFF.